The 28 T cell receptor beta chains below were found in one sample sequenced in a study of T-cell reconstitution after alpha-beta-depleted transplantation in children. Unique molecular identifiers were used in preparing the TCRbeta library. TCRdb re-analysed the PCR reads in MiXCR, keeping a single row per CDR3 protein. The sample carries around 700,000 distinct CDR3 sequences, roughly 14% recorded once. Sequences were derived from PBMCs, sampled before TCRalphabeta/CD19-depleted stem cell transplant. The receptors here all came from a girl aged 2-10 years with congenital amegakaryocytic thrombocytopenia, due to receive a stem cell transplant.

This clonotype showed up many times. J is TRBJ2-5 and V is TRBV5-1; D is unclear. Trimming shortened V by 2 bases and J by 0 bases, and 11 bases separated the two germline ends. Per germline, CDR1 SGHRS and CDR2 YFSETQ. The CDR3 is 15 residues long. CDR3 sequence: CASSFWWKYQETQYF. DNA of the CDR3: TGCGCCAGCAGCTTTTGGTGGAAGTACCAAGAGACCCAGTACTTC.

CDR3 region: CASSFRGLYYNEQFF. The CDR3 coding sequence is TGTGCCAGCAGCTTCCGGGGCTTATACTACAATGAGCAGTTCTTC. The rearrangement joins TRBV5-6 to TRBJ2-1; either TRBD1 or TRBD2 may fit D (5 bases each). The CDR3 consists of 15 residues. Germline-derived CDR1 and CDR2 are SGHDT and YYEEEE. Trimming took off 2 bases at V and 3 bases at J, with 12 bases between the two ends.

In its sample, this clonotype was seen many times. V is TRBV12-3 or TRBV12-4 and J is TRBJ2-7, with 14 bases lining up with TRBD2. J was trimmed by 10 bases and V by 0 bases; bases with no gene match: 11. This CDR3 is 17 amino acids long. For the CDR3, the DNA is TGTGCCAGCAGTTTAGCGATCTTTGGGACTAGCGGGAGTATACAGTACTTC. This encodes CASSLAIFGTSGSIQYF.

The rearrangement joins TRBV5-1 to TRBJ2-1; D not certain. V dropped 2 bases and J dropped 9 bases, with 9 bases sitting between them. CDR1 and CDR2 from the germline V gene are SGHRS and YFSETQ. This CDR3 contains 12 residues. CDR3 coding DNA: TGCGCCAGCAGCTTCTTAGGCGGTGAGCAGTTCTTC. Encoded protein: CASSFLGGEQFF.

This clonotype appeared many times. The genes are TRBV27 and TRBJ2-1; possible D gene TRBD1, 7 bases. The V gene's germline CDR1 is MNHEY and CDR2 SMNVEV (reference sequence). This CDR3 is built from 18 residues. V was clipped by 4 bases and J by 2 bases, with 21 bases between them. CDR3 sequence (DNA): TGTGCCAGCAGTTCCTATTTCGACAGGGAGGACACCTACAATGAGCAGTTCTTC. Protein: CASSSYFDREDTYNEQFF.

The chain couples TRBV19 to TRBJ1-5; no reliable D call. Per the germline V gene, CDR1 is LNHDA and CDR2 is SQIVND (reference sequence). V was cut by 0 bases and J by 12 bases, with 12 bases left in between. This CDR3 region has 13 residues. Here the CDR3 DNA reads TGTGCCAGTAGTATAGATCGGGAAGGGTACCAGCATTTT. It translates to CASSIDREGYQHF.

This clonotype was counted a few times. This chain links TRBV28 with TRBJ1-5, with D maybe TRBD1 (5 bases). The germline V and J ends were trimmed by 3 bases and 1 base, with 13 bases remaining between them. This CDR3 region has 16 residues. The germline CDR1 and CDR2 sequences are MDHEN and SYDVKM. CDR3 in amino acids: CASSLREGPSNQPQHF. The CDR3 DNA is TGTGCCAGCAGTTTGCGAGAGGGGCCGAGCAATCAGCCCCAGCATTTT.

The J gene is TRBJ1-4, the V gene TRBV7-9, with D hard to call. The germline V gene encodes CDR1 SEHNR and CDR2 FQNEAQ (reference sequence). V was pared by 5 bases and J by 7 bases, with 14 bases between. This CDR3 has 14 amino acids. The CDR3 DNA is TGTGCCAGCAGCCACCCGGTTAGCGTTGAAAAACTGTTTTTT. Translating it yields CASSHPVSVEKLFF.

This clonotype has ten or more counts. The chain is built from TRBV5-1 and TRBJ2-1, with D possibly being TRBD2 (5 bases). The V end was cut by 1 base, the J end by 14 bases, with 10 bases between. Germline values: CDR1 SGHRS, CDR2 YFSETQ. The CDR3 runs to 11 residues. The CDR3 spells CASSLNTREFF. CDR3 DNA: TGCGCCAGCAGCTTGAATACTAGAGAGTTCTTC.

This clonotype was recorded at least ten times. The gene calls are TRBV12-3 or TRBV12-4 and TRBJ1-1; D unclear. CDR3 length: 13 residues. V was shortened by 4 bases and J by 4 bases, with 10 bases between the two germline ends. In DNA, the CDR3 is TGTGCCAGCAGTTCTCTCTTAGGCACTGAAGCTTTCTTT. Residues: CASSSLLGTEAFF.

This clonotype was detected a few times. The rearrangement joins TRBV12-3 or TRBV12-4 to TRBJ2-3, with a possible D match to TRBD2 (6 bases). CDR3 length: 15 amino acids. With 3 bases removed from V and 5 bases from J, the gap between germline ends came to 15 bases. The CDR3 region is CASSLHPGAGDTQYF. Here the CDR3 DNA reads TGTGCCAGCAGTTTGCACCCGGGAGCAGGAGATACGCAGTATTTT.

This clonotype has more than one count but fewer than ten. The rearrangement uses TRBV28 and TRBJ1-3; 7 nucleotides align to TRBD1. V shed 5 bases, J shed 8 bases, and the junction held 12 bases outside the gene matches. This CDR3 comprises 15 residues. Germline CDR1 is MDHEN and CDR2 is SYDVKM. Here the CDR3 reads CASSGRGSGEDTIYF. The CDR3 nucleotides read TGTGCCAGCAGTGGCAGGGGGTCGGGTGAGGACACCATATATTTT.

This clonotype was seen only a few times. The chain links TRBV7-9 to TRBJ2-1; 9 nucleotides agree with TRBD2. The J segment lost 5 bases and the V segment lost 7 bases, leaving 12 bases of the junction unmatched. The germline V gene has CDR1 SEHNR and CDR2 FQNEAQ (reference sequence). The CDR3 is 16 amino acids. CDR3 protein: CASIPRTAGGHNEQFF. The DNA of the CDR3 is TGTGCCAGCATCCCTAGGACCGCGGGAGGGCACAATGAGCAGTTCTTC.

This clonotype was counted at least ten times. V gene TRBV28 combines with J gene TRBJ1-1; 9 nucleotides align to TRBD1. V shed 5 bases and J 6 bases; nucleotides not matched to a gene: 7. CDR3 length: 14 amino acids. Germline CDR1 and CDR2: MDHEN and SYDVKM. CDR3 DNA: TGTGCCAGCAGTGCTCCCGGGACAGGGCCTGAAGCTTTCTTT. Its translation is CASSAPGTGPEAFF.

This clonotype was seen only a few times. The chain employs TRBV12-3 or TRBV12-4 and TRBJ1-2; 9 bases map to TRBD1. V trimming: 6 bases; J trimming: 4 bases; junction bases outside the gene matches: 6. The CDR3 covers 14 residues. CDR3: CASRIQGAPYGYTF. The DNA of the CDR3 is TGTGCCAGCAGGATACAGGGGGCGCCCTATGGCTACACCTTC.

This clonotype showed up just a few times. This sequence joins TRBV12-3 or TRBV12-4 and TRBJ1-2, with D perhaps matching TRBD1 (6 bases). Trimming shortened V by 6 bases and J by 8 bases, and 31 bases separated the two germline ends. CDR3 length equals 18 residues. The CDR3 nucleotides read TGTGCCAGCAGACCCCTGGCAGGGGACTCCTCGGGGGGTGAGGGCTACACCTTC. Its protein product is CASRPLAGDSSGGEGYTF.

This clonotype has a count of ten or more. V gene TRBV5-1 combines with J gene TRBJ2-7; TRBD2 matches 10 bases. Trimming cost V 4 bases and J 2 bases; bases outside gene matches: 6. Germline CDR1 reads SGHRS; CDR2 reads YFSETQ. The CDR3 consists of 15 residues. CDR3 protein: CASSGGTSATYEQYF. Written as DNA, the CDR3 is TGCGCCAGCAGCGGAGGGACTAGCGCAACCTACGAGCAGTACTTC.

The sample holds a few counts of this clonotype. The V and J genes are TRBV12-3 or TRBV12-4 and TRBJ2-7; TRBD1 aligns across 7 bases. V trimming: 5 bases; J trimming: 12 bases; junction bases outside the gene matches: 13. CDR3 length equals 13 residues. CDR3 loop: CASSPFRGYQRYF. The CDR3 DNA follows: TGTGCCAGCAGTCCATTCAGGGGGTACCAGCGGTACTTC.

This chain joins TRBV20-1 and TRBJ2-5; TRBD2 might be the D (5 bases). Germline-derived CDR1 and CDR2 are DFQATT and SNEGSKA (reference sequence). Between the trimmed V and J ends, which lost 7 bases and 0 bases, there was a span of 15 bases. The CDR3 covers 14 residues. The CDR3 sequence is CSVGIPRHQETQYF. In nucleotides, the CDR3 is TGCAGTGTCGGGATCCCCCGCCACCAAGAGACCCAGTACTTC.

For the CDR3, the DNA is TGTGCCAGCAGTGATTTAGGGCCGTTGAACACTGAAGCTTTCTTT. Translation: CASSDLGPLNTEAFF. The gene calls are TRBV25-1 and TRBJ1-1; no firm D call. Per the germline V gene, CDR1 is MGHDK and CDR2 is SYGVNS. Trimming took off 3 bases at V and 0 bases at J, with 11 bases between the two ends. The CDR3 covers 15 residues.

The V call is TRBV7-8, the J call TRBJ2-4; 12 bases line up with TRBD2. The CDR3 sequence is 18 residues long. V shed 5 bases, J shed 0 bases, and the junction held 8 bases outside the gene matches. Germline values: CDR1 SGHVS, CDR2 FQNEAQ. As DNA, the CDR3 is TGTGCCAGCAGCGTCGGGACTAGCGGGTTCCTAGCCAAAAACATTCAGTACTTC. As protein: CASSVGTSGFLAKNIQYF.

This clonotype was seen at least ten times. The chain is built from TRBV7-2 and TRBJ2-1; D might be TRBD2 (6 bases). Trimming shortened V by 1 base and J by 7 bases, and 14 bases separated the two germline ends. The CDR3 is 15 residues long. CDR1 and CDR2 (germline): SGHTA, FQGNSA. The CDR3 nucleotides read TGTGCCAGCAGCTTAGGTTCGGGAGATTATAATGAGCAGTTCTTC. Its translation: CASSLGSGDYNEQFF.

In its sample, this clonotype was seen a few times. This rearrangement joins TRBV6-2 or TRBV6-3 to TRBJ2-7; D perhaps matches TRBD2 (7 bases). Per the germline V gene, CDR1 is MNHEY and CDR2 is SVGEGT. This CDR3 region has 17 residues. The germline V and J ends were trimmed by 6 bases and 0 bases, with 21 bases remaining between them. The CDR3 loop reads CASSTGRTDETSYEQYF. The DNA for the CDR3 is TGTGCCAGCAGCACCGGGAGGACAGACGAAACCTCCTACGAGCAGTACTTC.

This clonotype showed up many times. The chain combines TRBV12-3 or TRBV12-4 with TRBJ1-1, with D tentatively TRBD1 (6 bases). The CDR3 sequence is 15 residues long. V dropped 8 bases and J dropped 3 bases, with 19 bases sitting between them. CDR3 DNA: TGTGCCAGCGGCCTTAGGGGGGTTGGGGACACTGAAGCTTTCTTT. Its protein is CASGLRGVGDTEAFF.

This clonotype was seen repeatedly, ten times or more. This sequence joins TRBV7-9 and TRBJ2-7; the match to TRBD2 covers 8 bases. Per germline, CDR1 SEHNR and CDR2 FQNEAQ (reference sequence). J gave up 0 bases and V 2 bases, and 3 bases lay outside the gene matches. The CDR3 has 15 residues. CDR3 sequence: CASSLSSGISYEQYF. The CDR3 DNA follows: TGTGCCAGCAGCTTAAGTAGCGGGATCTCCTACGAGCAGTACTTC.

The V and J genes are TRBV20-1 and TRBJ2-5; 10 bases align to TRBD2. The CDR3 spans 13 residues. V lost 6 bases, J lost 5 bases, and 6 bases stayed unmatched. CDR1 DFQATT and CDR2 SNEGSKA come from the germline V gene (reference sequence). CDR3 nucleotide sequence: TGCAGTGCCCTACCTAGCGGGAGCGAGACCCAGTACTTC. It encodes CSALPSGSETQYF.

This clonotype was observed many times. The gene calls are TRBV4-1 and TRBJ1-1; weak D call: TRBD1 (6 bases). V shed 1 base and J shed 6 bases, with 9 bases lying between them. The CDR3 contains 13 residues. Germline CDR1 and CDR2: MGHRA and YSYEKL. The CDR3 sequence is CASSQVQGSEAFF. CDR3 DNA sequence: TGCGCCAGCAGCCAAGTACAGGGTTCTGAAGCTTTCTTT.

Details on this clonotype: This could be a read error, since a much larger clone is one nucleotide away. The gene calls are TRBV19 and TRBJ2-1, with no clear D. In germline, CDR1 is LNHDA, CDR2 SQIVND (reference sequence). CDR3 length: 9 residues. CDR3 sequence (DNA): TGTGCCAGTAGTGGTGAGCGGTTCTTC. It codes for CASSGERFF.